This T cell receptor beta chain was sequenced in a study of radiation and T cells in renal cell carcinoma. Study results and limitations: Without pretreatment biopsies, baseline tumor clonotype presence was undetermined.

Described time point: baseline pretreatment blood. Treatment: 15 Gy SBRT to primary tumor, nephrectomy 4 weeks later. Serial blood draws occurred at baseline and 2 and 4 weeks post-SBRT. This table comes from immunoSEQ multiplex PCR, and its TCRdb copy is limited to in-frame clones, with some not included. The data hold about 140,000 clones, with 75% to 90% observed a single time. On this clone: What it recognizes is unknown.

V was trimmed by 5 bases and J by 4 bases, leaving 8 bases between them. Germline CDR1 and CDR2: MNHEY and SVGAGI. This CDR3 region has 13 residues. The input for sequencing was blood, taken from a patient whose treatment included radiotherapy and nephrectomy. This TCR came from a woman in her forties or fifties with renal cell carcinoma. The V and J genes are TRBV6-5 and TRBJ1-4; D unclear. The CDR3 coding sequence is TGTGCCAGCAGTAGCCTCATTAATGAAAAACTGTTTTTT. This encodes CASSSLINEKLFF.